The TCR beta chain described here comes from a study of blood T cell repertoires in COVID-19. Background on the study: The United States, Italy and Spain supplied acute and convalescent COVID-19 samples. Sources were T cells, B-cell-depleted T cells, or PBMCs; the material itself was cDNA or gDNA.

This CDR3 comprises 17 residues. Germline loops: CDR1 SGDLS, CDR2 YYNGEE. V lost 0 bases and J 0 bases, leaving 12 bases between the germline ends. Study processing details: It was from reference gene primer amplification that nucleated cell counts were estimated. Profiled with immunoSEQ multiplex PCR; TCRdb holds only in-frame clones, not every one. The V and J calls and clone size were taken over from that table, and D and trimming were inferred from the DNA. The sample includes nearly 55,000 clones, just under 80% of them seen just once. The V and J genes are TRBV9 and TRBJ1-4; D may be TRBD1 (5 bases). This sequence was found in a human donor with active or convalescent COVID-19. The donor label of this sample is uncertain. Sequenced: peripheral blood. The CDR3 DNA follows: TGTGCCAGCAGCGTAGGGTCCCAGGGCGCAACTAATGAAAAACTGTTTTTT. As protein: CASSVGSQGATNEKLFF.